This TCR beta chain was captured in a study of blood T cell repertoires in COVID-19 (dated by TCRdb to between 2020 and 2021). About the full investigation: Collaborator samples came from the United States, Italy and Spain and covered acute and convalescent phases of COVID-19. The prospective study material was composed of cDNA or gDNA derived from T cells, B-cell-depleted T cells, or PBMCs. Deeply sampled blood TCRbeta repertoires from subjects exposed to, actively infected with, or recovered from COVID-19 were included in the dataset. The repertoires were released in a freely available public database intended as a resource for research on the immune response to SARS-CoV-2. Samples came from the ongoing ImmuneRACE study (first 160 participants) plus 1,254 subjects from 6 global collaborators. Nearly every sample came with metadata listing a de-identified subject ID, COVID-19 status, age in years and sex. Where available, HLA class I and class II types were obtained from metadata supplied by the sample provider rather than from assay-based typing.

Including cysteine and phenylalanine, the CDR3 has 13 amino acids. Here the CDR3 DNA is all that survives: 39 bases in frame from base 1. V and J are truncated by 6 bases and 1 base respectively, leaving an intervening sequence of 9 bases. CDR1 SNHLY and CDR2 FYNNEI are derived from the germline V gene. What the work shows at the level of the full study, not this receptor alone: Clinical and demographic metadata were provided uncurated, with the amount varying by source and participant.

TCRbeta CDR3 regions were amplified from genomic DNA by means of the immunoSEQ Assay, a bias-controlled multiplex PCR. In the original analysis: The number of nucleated cells in each sample was estimated by amplification of reference gene primers within the assay. To quantify the absolute abundance of each unique TCRbeta CDR3 rearrangement, sequence reads were collapsed and filtered. Productive Simpson clonality was computed per sample as the square root of Simpson's diversity index over productive rearrangements. The table comes from immuneACCESS by way of TCRdb, which keeps in-frame sequences with V and J called. Part of the clones is missing from these tables; in studies checked, under half for an unresolved V gene and the rest for unknown reasons. V, J and clone size were drawn from that table, and D and trimming were deduced from the DNA. Within this sample are 70,000 to 80,000 clones, with around 85% of them counted one time only. Approximately 17% of the sample is taken by the ten largest.

Whole blood was collected in K2EDTA tubes by collaborating institutions according to the institutions' own protocols. For TCRbeta analysis, collaborator samples were shipped as frozen whole blood, as isolated PBMCs, or as DNA extracted from either sample type. A single count supports this clone. It has no known antigen specificity. No clone much larger than this one lies a single base away; base qualities are absent. The rearrangement combines TRBV2 with TRBJ1-1, with TRBD1 as a weak D call on 6 bases. Sample: peripheral blood. The clonotype originates from a man at least 80 years old in a cohort sampled during active COVID-19. CDR3 protein: CASRVGGNTEAFF. The nucleotide sequence reads as follows: TGTGCCAGCAGAGTAGGGGGGAACACTGAAGCTTTCTTT.